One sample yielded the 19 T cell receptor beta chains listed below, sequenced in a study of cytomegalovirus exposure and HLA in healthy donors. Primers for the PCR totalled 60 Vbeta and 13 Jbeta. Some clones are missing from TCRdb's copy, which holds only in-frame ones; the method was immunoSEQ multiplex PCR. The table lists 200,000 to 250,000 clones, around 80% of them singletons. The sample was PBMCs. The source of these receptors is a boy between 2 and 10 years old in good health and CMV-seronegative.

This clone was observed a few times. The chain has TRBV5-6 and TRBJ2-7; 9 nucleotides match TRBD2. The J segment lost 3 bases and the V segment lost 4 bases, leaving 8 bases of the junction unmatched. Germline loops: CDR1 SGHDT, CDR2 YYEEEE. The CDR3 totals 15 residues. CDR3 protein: CASSPTLAGDYEQYF. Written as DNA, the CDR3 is TGTGCCAGCAGCCCAACCTTAGCGGGAGACTACGAGCAGTACTTC.

DNA of the CDR3: TGTGCCAGCAGCGTACGGCAGAGGGGGGAGACCCAGTACTTC. It translates to CASSVRQRGETQYF. V usage is TRBV9 and J usage is TRBJ2-5; possibly TRBD1 for D (6 bases). Germline loops: CDR1 SGDLS, CDR2 YYNGEE. The V gene lost 1 base and the J gene lost 5 bases, with 12 bases spanning the gap. The CDR3 covers 14 residues.

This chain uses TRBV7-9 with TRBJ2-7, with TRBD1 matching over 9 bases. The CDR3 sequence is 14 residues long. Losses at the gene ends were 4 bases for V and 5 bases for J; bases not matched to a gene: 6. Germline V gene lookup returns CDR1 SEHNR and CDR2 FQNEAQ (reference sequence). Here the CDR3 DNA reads TGTGCCAGCAGCTCTGACAGGGGGGTGAACGAGCAGTACTTC. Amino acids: CASSSDRGVNEQYF.

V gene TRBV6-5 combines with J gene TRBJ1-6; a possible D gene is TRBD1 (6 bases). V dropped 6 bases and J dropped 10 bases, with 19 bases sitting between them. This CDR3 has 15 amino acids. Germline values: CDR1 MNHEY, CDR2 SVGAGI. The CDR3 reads CASSSGTSGVSPLHF. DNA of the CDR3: TGTGCCAGCAGCTCCGGGACGTCAGGGGTGTCACCCCTCCACTTT.

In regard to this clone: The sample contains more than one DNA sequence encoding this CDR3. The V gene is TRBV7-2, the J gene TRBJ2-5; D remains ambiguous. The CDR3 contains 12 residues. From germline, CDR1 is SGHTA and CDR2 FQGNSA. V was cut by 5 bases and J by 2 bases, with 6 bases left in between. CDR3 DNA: TGTGCCAGCAGCCTACTACAAGAGACCCAGTACTTC. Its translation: CASSLLQETQYF.

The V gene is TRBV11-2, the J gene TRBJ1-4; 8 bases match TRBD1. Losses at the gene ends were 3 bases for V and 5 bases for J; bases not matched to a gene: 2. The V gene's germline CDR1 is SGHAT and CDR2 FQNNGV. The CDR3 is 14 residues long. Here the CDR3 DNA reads TGTGCCAGCAGCTTGGACAGGGACAATGAAAAACTGTTTTTT. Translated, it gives CASSLDRDNEKLFF.

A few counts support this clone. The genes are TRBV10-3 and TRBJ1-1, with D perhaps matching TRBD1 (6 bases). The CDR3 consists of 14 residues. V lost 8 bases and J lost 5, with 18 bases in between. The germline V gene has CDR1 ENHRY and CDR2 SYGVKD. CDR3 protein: CAIGEGGARTEAFF. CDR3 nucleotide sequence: TGTGCCATCGGGGAGGGGGGCGCGAGGACTGAAGCTTTCTTT.

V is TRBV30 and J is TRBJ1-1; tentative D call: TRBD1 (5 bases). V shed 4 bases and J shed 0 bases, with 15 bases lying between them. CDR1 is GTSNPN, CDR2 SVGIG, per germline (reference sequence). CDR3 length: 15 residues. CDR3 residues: CAWKGLAGLNTEAFF. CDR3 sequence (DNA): TGTGCCTGGAAGGGCTTGGCAGGGTTGAACACTGAAGCTTTCTTT.

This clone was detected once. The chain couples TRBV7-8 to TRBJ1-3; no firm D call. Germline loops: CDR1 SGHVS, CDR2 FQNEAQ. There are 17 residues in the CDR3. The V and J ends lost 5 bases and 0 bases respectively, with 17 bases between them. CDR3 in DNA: TGTGCCAGCAGCCTTAATTGGCTAGGCGGCTCTGGAAACACCATATATTTT. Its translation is CASSLNWLGGSGNTIYF.

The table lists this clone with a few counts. CDR3 DNA: TGTGCCAGCAGCTTGGGACAGACTGAAGCTTTCTTT. Protein sequence: CASSLGQTEAFF. This rearrangement joins TRBV5-6 to TRBJ1-1, with a tentative D call TRBD1 (5 bases). Germline V CDR1 and CDR2: SGHDT, YYEEEE. This CDR3 region has 12 residues. V was cut by 0 bases and J by 5 bases, with 5 bases left in between.

CDR3: CASSPLRVVDTGELFF. CDR3 DNA: TGTGCCAGCTCACCACTCCGGGTTGTAGACACCGGGGAGCTGTTTTTT. The V gene is TRBV18, the J gene TRBJ2-2; D not certain. The CDR3 consists of 16 residues. The V gene lost 1 base and the J gene lost 3 bases, with 12 bases spanning the gap. CDR1 KGHSH and CDR2 LQKENI come from the germline V gene.

CDR3 in DNA: TGTGCCAGCAGGCGGACAGGGGGAACTGAAGCTTTCTTT. Translated: CASRRTGGTEAFF. This chain connects TRBV7-2 to TRBJ1-1, with 10 bases matching TRBD1. This CDR3 is 13 amino acids long. The germline gives CDR1 SGHTA, CDR2 FQGNSA. With 6 bases clipped from V and 5 bases from J, the junction kept 3 bases outside the gene matches.

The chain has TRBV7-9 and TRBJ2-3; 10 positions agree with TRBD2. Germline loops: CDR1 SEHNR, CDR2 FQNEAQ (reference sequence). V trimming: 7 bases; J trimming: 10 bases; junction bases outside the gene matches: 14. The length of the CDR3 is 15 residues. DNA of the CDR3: TGTGCCAGCACCAGGGGTGGTAGCGGGGGGCGTGCGCAGTATTTT. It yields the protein CASTRGGSGGRAQYF.

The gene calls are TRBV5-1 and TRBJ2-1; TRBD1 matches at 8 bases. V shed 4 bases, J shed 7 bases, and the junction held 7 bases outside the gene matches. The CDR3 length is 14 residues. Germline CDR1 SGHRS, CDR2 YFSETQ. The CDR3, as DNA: TGCGCCAGCAGCGGGACAGGAAATTGGAATGAGCAGTTCTTC. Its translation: CASSGTGNWNEQFF.

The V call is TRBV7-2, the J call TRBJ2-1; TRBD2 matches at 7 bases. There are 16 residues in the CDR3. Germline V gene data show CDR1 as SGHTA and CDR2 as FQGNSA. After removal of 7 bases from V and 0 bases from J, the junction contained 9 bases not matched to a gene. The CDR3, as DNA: TGTGCCAGCATCCTTGGGGGAGGGAGCTCCTACAATGAGCAGTTCTTC. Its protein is CASILGGGSSYNEQFF.

The DNA of the CDR3 is TGTGCCTGGAGTGAGGACTTCAACAATGAGCAGTTCTTC. This encodes CAWSEDFNNEQFF. This chain links TRBV30 with TRBJ2-1, with TRBD2 as a possible D gene (5 bases). This CDR3 spans 13 amino acids. V was pared by 1 base and J by 5 bases, with 9 bases between. CDR1 is GTSNPN and CDR2 is SVGIG in the germline V gene (reference sequence).

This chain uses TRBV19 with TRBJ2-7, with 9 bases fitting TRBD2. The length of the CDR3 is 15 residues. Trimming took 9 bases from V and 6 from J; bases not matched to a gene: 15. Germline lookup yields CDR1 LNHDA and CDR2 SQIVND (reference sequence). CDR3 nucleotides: TGTGCCAGGTCCCACCGCGGGACTAGCCCCTCCGAGCAGTACTTC. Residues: CARSHRGTSPSEQYF.

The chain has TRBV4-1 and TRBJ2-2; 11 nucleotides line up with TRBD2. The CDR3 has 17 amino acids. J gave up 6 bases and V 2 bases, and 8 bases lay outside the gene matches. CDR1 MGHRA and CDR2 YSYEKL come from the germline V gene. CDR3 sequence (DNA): TGCGCCAGCAGCCAAAGCTTAATAGCGGGAGGGGCCGGGGAGCTGTTTTTT. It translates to CASSQSLIAGGAGELFF.

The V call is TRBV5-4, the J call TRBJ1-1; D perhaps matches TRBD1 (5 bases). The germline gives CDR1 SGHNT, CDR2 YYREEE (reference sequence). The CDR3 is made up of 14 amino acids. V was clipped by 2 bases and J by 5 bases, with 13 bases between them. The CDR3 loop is CASSFPERQTEAFF. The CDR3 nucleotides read TGTGCCAGCAGCTTTCCGGAGCGACAGACTGAAGCTTTCTTT. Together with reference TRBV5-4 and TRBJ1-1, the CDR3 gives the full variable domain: ETGVTQSPTHLIKTRGQQVTLRCSSQSGHNTVSWYQQALGQGPQFIFQYYREEENGRGNFPPRFSGLQFPNYSSELNVNALELDDSALYLCASSFPERQTEAFFGQGTRLTVV.